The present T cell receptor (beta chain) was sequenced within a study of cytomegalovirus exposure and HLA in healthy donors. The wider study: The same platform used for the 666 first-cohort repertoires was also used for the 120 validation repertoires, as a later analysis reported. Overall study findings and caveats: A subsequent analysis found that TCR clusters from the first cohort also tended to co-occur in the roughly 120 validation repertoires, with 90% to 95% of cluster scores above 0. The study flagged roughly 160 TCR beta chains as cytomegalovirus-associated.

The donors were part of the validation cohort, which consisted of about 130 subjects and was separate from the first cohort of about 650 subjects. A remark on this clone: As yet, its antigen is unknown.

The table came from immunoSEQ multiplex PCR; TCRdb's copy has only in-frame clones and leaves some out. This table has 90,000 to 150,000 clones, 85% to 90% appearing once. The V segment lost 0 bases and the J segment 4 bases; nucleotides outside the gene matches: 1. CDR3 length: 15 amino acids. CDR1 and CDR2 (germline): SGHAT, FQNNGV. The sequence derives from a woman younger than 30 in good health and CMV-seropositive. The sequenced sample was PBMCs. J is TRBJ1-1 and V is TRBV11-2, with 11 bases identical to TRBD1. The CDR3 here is CASSLEGTGGTEAFF. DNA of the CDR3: TGTGCCAGCAGCTTAGAAGGGACAGGGGGCACTGAAGCTTTCTTT.